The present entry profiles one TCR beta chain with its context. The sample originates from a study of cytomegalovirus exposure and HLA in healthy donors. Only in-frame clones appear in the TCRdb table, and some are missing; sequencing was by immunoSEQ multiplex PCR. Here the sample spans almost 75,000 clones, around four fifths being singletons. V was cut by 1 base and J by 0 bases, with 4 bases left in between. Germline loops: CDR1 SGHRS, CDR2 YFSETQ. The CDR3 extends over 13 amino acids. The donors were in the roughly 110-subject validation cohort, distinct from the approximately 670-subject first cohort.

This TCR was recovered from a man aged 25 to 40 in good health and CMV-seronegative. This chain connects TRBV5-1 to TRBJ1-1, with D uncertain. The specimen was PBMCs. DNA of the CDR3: TGCGCCAGCAGCTTGCGGTTGAACACTGAAGCTTTCTTT. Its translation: CASSLRLNTEAFF.